Shown below are 26 T cell receptor beta chains from a single sample sequenced in a study of shared clonotypes between healthy human individuals. The data were produced by immunoSEQ multiplex PCR, yet TCRdb's version contains in-frame clones alone and is incomplete. The table has millions of clones, approximately 93% seen once. The sequencing sample was made of naive CD4+ T cells from PBMCs. Subset in this sample: CD45RA+ positively selected. The receptor source for this set is a man younger than 35 in good health. Some clones in this sample may be carry-over from other donors' samples.

This clone is a singleton in its sample. The V gene is TRBV10-3, the J gene TRBJ2-1; tentatively, D is TRBD2 (5 bases). Trimming took off 0 bases at V and 8 bases at J, with 14 bases between the two ends. Germline values: CDR1 ENHRY, CDR2 SYGVKD. The CDR3 spans 15 residues. This CDR3 reads CAISESGSGPDEQFF. DNA of the CDR3: TGTGCCATCAGTGAGTCGGGGAGTGGGCCCGATGAGCAGTTCTTC.

On this clone itself: This CDR3 is also generated by other DNA sequences in the sample. The chain carries TRBV7-2 and TRBJ2-1, with D uncertain. Trimming removed 5 bases from V and 7 bases from J, with 3 bases in between. The CDR3 consists of 10 residues. Germline V CDR1 and CDR2: SGHTA, FQGNSA. CDR3 bases: TGTGCCAGCAGCCCGAATGAGCAGTTCTTC. Translation: CASSPNEQFF.

V and J are TRBV2 and TRBJ2-6; tentative D call: TRBD1 (6 bases). CDR1 and CDR2 from the germline V gene are SNHLY and FYNNEI. The CDR3 is 16 residues long. V was shortened by 6 bases and J by 0 bases, with 12 bases between the two germline ends. The CDR3: CASRPRGGSGANVLTF. Written as DNA, the CDR3 is TGTGCCAGCAGACCCCGAGGGGGCTCTGGGGCCAACGTCCTGACTTTC. Full variable domain (remainder filled in from reference TRBV2 and TRBJ2-6): EPEVTQTPSHQVTQMGQEVILRCVPISNHLYFYWYRQILGQKVEFLVSFYNNEISEKSEIFDDQFSVERPDGSNFTLKIRSTKLEDSAMYFCASRPRGGSGANVLTFGAGSRLTVL.

This rearrangement joins TRBV7-3 to TRBJ2-1; 10 bases are a match to TRBD2. CDR1 and CDR2 from the germline V gene are SGHTA and FQGTGA. Losses at the gene ends were 3 bases for V and 13 bases for J; bases not matched to a gene: 9. This CDR3 has 14 residues. The CDR3 sequence is CASSLTLAGVEQFF. DNA of the CDR3: TGTGCCAGCAGCTTGACCCTAGCGGGAGTAGAACAGTTCTTC.

The rearrangement joins TRBV4-1 to TRBJ2-1, with a tentative D call TRBD1 (6 bases). V lost 3 bases and J lost 5, with 26 bases in between. CDR3 length: 19 amino acids. Germline lookup yields CDR1 MGHRA and CDR2 YSYEKL. This CDR3 is CASSHLGQSHRENDNEQFF. The DNA of the CDR3 is TGCGCCAGCAGCCATCTAGGACAGAGTCATAGGGAGAATGACAATGAGCAGTTCTTC.

This clone was recorded only once. This sequence joins TRBV5-4 and TRBJ1-2, with D perhaps TRBD1 (5 bases). This CDR3 is built from 13 residues. Germline values: CDR1 SGHNT, CDR2 YYREEE (reference sequence). The ends were cut back, 0 bases at V and 5 bases at J, with 8 bases in the middle. The CDR3 region has the DNA TGTGCCAGCAGCTTGGGACAGAAATATGGCTACACCTTC. It translates to CASSLGQKYGYTF.

The chain carries TRBV4-1 and TRBJ2-1; D gene ambiguous. CDR3 length: 16 amino acids. Germline CDR1 reads MGHRA; CDR2 reads YSYEKL. Trimming removed 1 base at V and 8 bases at J, with 18 bases between. The CDR3 region has the DNA TGCGCCAGCAGCCAAGGGGAAATGACGGTTTCGGATGAGCAGTTCTTC. Its protein is CASSQGEMTVSDEQFF.

The table lists this clone with a count of one. This chain uses TRBV7-3 with TRBJ2-2; a weak D match, TRBD1 (5 bases). The CDR3 totals 18 residues. Trimming took 5 bases from V and 3 from J, leaving 22 bases between them. CDR1 SGHTA and CDR2 FQGTGA come from the germline V gene. CDR3 DNA sequence: TGTGCCAGCAGCAACGACCTAGGGCAGGGTGTGGACACCGGGGAGCTGTTTTTT. Amino acid sequence: CASSNDLGQGVDTGELFF.

V usage is TRBV9 and J usage is TRBJ2-1, with TRBD2 matching over 10 bases. V lost 3 bases, J lost 9 bases, and 6 bases stayed unmatched. The CDR3 contains 14 residues. Per germline, CDR1 SGDLS and CDR2 YYNGEE. The CDR3 region is CASSDTSGTVEQFF. CDR3 sequence (DNA): TGTGCCAGCAGCGATACTAGCGGGACGGTTGAGCAGTTCTTC.

The chain carries TRBV27 and TRBJ2-5; TRBD1 agrees at 11 bases. The V gene end was trimmed by 6 bases and the J gene end by 5 bases; junction bases not matched to a gene: 11. The length of the CDR3 is 16 residues. The germline V gene has CDR1 MNHEY and CDR2 SMNVEV (reference sequence). As DNA, the CDR3 is TGTGCCAGCAGCCCCCTTCTGGGACAGGGGGGGGAGACCCAGTACTTC. Translated: CASSPLLGQGGETQYF.

The rearrangement joins TRBV6-5 to TRBJ2-6, with D unresolved. V dropped 2 bases and J dropped 2 bases, with 4 bases sitting between them. From germline, CDR1 is MNHEY and CDR2 SVGAGI. The CDR3 sequence is 14 residues long. CDR3 loop: CASSYTPGANVLTF. In DNA form, the CDR3 reads TGTGCCAGCAGTTACACTCCTGGGGCCAACGTCCTGACTTTC.

A word on this clone: This CDR3 is also generated by other DNA sequences in the sample. The genes are TRBV27 and TRBJ2-3; a weak D match, TRBD2 (6 bases). In germline, CDR1 is MNHEY, CDR2 SMNVEV (reference sequence). Deletions cut 4 bases from V and 2 bases from J, with 7 bases between. This CDR3 is 13 amino acids long. The CDR3 nucleotides are TGTGCCAGCAGTTCACTAGCCACAGATACGCAGTATTTT. It specifies CASSSLATDTQYF.

The genes are TRBV11-2 and TRBJ2-2, with D perhaps given as TRBD1 or TRBD2 (5 bases each). The germline CDR1 and CDR2 sequences are SGHAT and FQNNGV. This CDR3 is built from 16 residues. Trimming removed 5 bases at V and 0 bases at J, with 13 bases between. The CDR3 spells CASSPRGVANTGELFF. Here the CDR3 DNA reads TGTGCCAGCAGCCCAAGAGGGGTAGCGAACACCGGGGAGCTGTTTTTT.

V usage is TRBV28 and J usage is TRBJ2-1, with D perhaps TRBD1 (5 bases). V gave up 7 bases and J gave up 6 bases, with 16 bases separating them. The germline V gene encodes CDR1 MDHEN and CDR2 SYDVKM. This CDR3 is 14 amino acids long. The CDR3 sequence is CASTRSGSVNEQFF. CDR3 bases: TGTGCCAGCACCCGCTCAGGGTCGGTCAATGAGCAGTTCTTC.

The J gene is TRBJ1-6, the V gene TRBV7-2; no firm D call. Germline CDR1 and CDR2: SGHTA and FQGNSA. V was trimmed by 6 bases and J by 6 bases, leaving 12 bases between them. There are 14 residues in the CDR3. The CDR3 coding sequence is TGTGCCAGCAGTGCCCCGGGAGTTAATTCACCCCTCCACTTT. As protein: CASSAPGVNSPLHF.

This chain joins TRBV28 and TRBJ1-2; D uncertain. Trimming removed 2 bases at V and 8 bases at J, with 15 bases between. The germline CDR1 and CDR2 sequences are MDHEN and SYDVKM. The CDR3 length is 14 residues. In DNA, the CDR3 is TGTGCCAGCAGTTTAGGCCTCGGAAGAGGGGGCTACACCTTC. Translated: CASSLGLGRGGYTF.

The chain has TRBV7-8 and TRBJ2-2; D remains unclear. The length of the CDR3 is 11 residues. The germline gives CDR1 SGHVS, CDR2 FQNEAQ. V lost 8 bases, J lost 5 bases, and 6 bases lay in between. The CDR3 spells CASRVTGELFF. CDR3 bases: TGTGCCAGCCGAGTAACCGGGGAGCTGTTTTTT. Full variable domain (missing parts from reference TRBV7-8 and TRBJ2-2): GAGVSQSPRYKVAKRGQDVALRCDPISGHVSLFWYQQALGQGPEFLTYFQNEAQLDKSGLPSDRFFAERPEGSVSTLKIQRTQQEDSAVYLCASRVTGELFFGEGSRLTVL.

The V gene is TRBV25-1, the J gene TRBJ1-3; a weak D match, TRBD1 (6 bases). The ends were cut back, 1 base at V and 0 bases at J, with 10 bases in the middle. This CDR3 is built from 16 residues. Per the germline V gene, CDR1 is MGHDK and CDR2 is SYGVNS. CDR3 sequence (DNA): TGTGCCAGCAGTGAATTTGGCAGGGGCTCTGGAAACACCATATATTTT. This sequence encodes CASSEFGRGSGNTIYF.

The CDR3 region is CSVPGGTNEKLFF. In nucleotides, the CDR3 is TGCAGCGTTCCGGGCGGCACGAATGAAAAACTGTTTTTT. The V and J genes are TRBV29-1 and TRBJ1-4; no clear D gene. Germline values: CDR1 SQVTM, CDR2 ANQGSEA. This CDR3 is built from 13 residues. Trimming stripped 5 bases from V and 5 bases from J, with 12 bases between.

The chain couples TRBV5-1 to TRBJ2-6; 11 bases are a match to TRBD1. The CDR3 totals 18 residues. Germline assignment: CDR1 SGHRS and CDR2 YFSETQ. J was trimmed by 1 base and V by 4 bases; bases with no gene match: 7. This CDR3 is CASSAIGTGGSGANVLTF. Written as DNA, the CDR3 is TGCGCCAGCAGCGCGATTGGGACAGGGGGTTCTGGGGCCAACGTCCTGACTTTC.

The chain couples TRBV11-2 to TRBJ2-7; TRBD1 might be the D (6 bases). Germline CDR1 reads SGHAT; CDR2 reads FQNNGV. This CDR3 is built from 15 residues. Trimming took 1 base from V and 1 from J, leaving 11 bases between them. CDR3 residues: CASSLVGQISYEQYF. The CDR3 DNA reads as TGTGCCAGCAGCTTAGTTGGACAGATATCCTACGAGCAGTACTTC.

CDR3 loop: CASSPPMGQPNTGELFF. CDR3 nucleotides: TGTGCCAGCTCACCACCGATGGGACAACCAAACACCGGGGAGCTGTTTTTT. V and J are TRBV18 and TRBJ2-2, with a possible D match to TRBD1 (6 bases). This CDR3 has 17 amino acids. Germline V gene data show CDR1 as KGHSH and CDR2 as LQKENI. V was trimmed by 0 bases and J by 2 bases, leaving 13 bases between them.

The chain has TRBV2 and TRBJ2-5; 10 bases align to TRBD1. The CDR3 extends over 13 amino acids. V was pared by 6 bases and J by 4 bases, with 2 bases of the junction left unmatched. Germline CDR1 is SNHLY and CDR2 is FYNNEI. CDR3 in DNA: TGTGCCAGCAGGGGGACAGGGGTAGAGACCCAGTACTTC. Its protein product is CASRGTGVETQYF.

The count of this clone is one. The chain recombines TRBV18 with TRBJ2-7; TRBD1 is a possible D gene (6 bases). The V gene's germline CDR1 is KGHSH and CDR2 LQKENI. V lost 7 bases, J lost 3 bases, and 10 bases lay in between. The CDR3 totals 12 residues. This CDR3 reads CASLATGYEQYF. CDR3 bases: TGTGCCAGCTTAGCGACAGGCTACGAGCAGTACTTC.

Note on this clone: Other DNA sequences in the sample encode the same CDR3. The chain carries TRBV5-1 and TRBJ2-1; 8 nucleotides line up with TRBD1. Per the germline V gene, CDR1 is SGHRS and CDR2 is YFSETQ. The V gene end was trimmed by 0 bases and the J gene end by 0 bases; junction bases not matched to a gene: 2. This CDR3 is built from 16 residues. CDR3 nucleotide sequence: TGCGCCAGCAGCTTGGCAGGGGGCCTCTCCTACAATGAGCAGTTCTTC. Translation gives CASSLAGGLSYNEQFF.

This chain uses TRBV6-1 with TRBJ2-7; TRBD2 matches at 9 bases. The germline gives CDR1 MNHNS, CDR2 SASEGT. This CDR3 contains 12 residues. The junction had 9 bases not matched to a gene; V was cut back by 5 bases and J by 13 bases. This CDR3 reads CASSSRTSDLYF. The CDR3 DNA follows: TGTGCCAGCAGTTCCAGGACTAGCGACCTATACTTC.